This TCR beta chain was sequenced for a study of cytomegalovirus exposure and HLA in healthy donors. Study-level background: The study's early data release held some 85 million unique TCRs from HLA-typed donors.

This CDR3 contains 15 residues. Germline loops: CDR1 MRHNA, CDR2 SNTAGT. V lost 2 bases, J lost 2 bases, and 12 bases lay in between. As for this clone: Its specificity is not known.

The PCR made use of 60 Vbeta and 13 Jbeta primers. Data came from immunoSEQ multiplex PCR; TCRdb stores just in-frame clones and leaves some out. The sample contains some 70,000 clones, approximately 82% of which appear only once. Study-wide points: Some TCR beta chains (roughly 150 of them) were listed as cytomegalovirus-associated.

The rearrangement joins TRBV6-4 to TRBJ1-2, with D possibly TRBD1 on 6 matching bases. This receptor was obtained from a man younger than 35 in good health and CMV-seronegative. The specimen was PBMCs. The CDR3 DNA follows: TGTGCCAGCAGTGACAGCAGGGGCTCAAACTATGGCTACACCTTC. It codes for CASSDSRGSNYGYTF.